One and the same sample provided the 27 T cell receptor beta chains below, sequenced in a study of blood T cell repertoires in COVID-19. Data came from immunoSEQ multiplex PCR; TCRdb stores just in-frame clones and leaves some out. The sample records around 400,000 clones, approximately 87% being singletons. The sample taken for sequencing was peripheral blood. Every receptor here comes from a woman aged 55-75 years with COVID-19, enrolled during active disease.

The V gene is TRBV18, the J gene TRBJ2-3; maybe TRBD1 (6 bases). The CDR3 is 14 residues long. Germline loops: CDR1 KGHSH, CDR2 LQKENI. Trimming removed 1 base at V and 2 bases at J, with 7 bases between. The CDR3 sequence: CASSPQGVTDTQYF. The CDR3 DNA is TGTGCCAGCTCACCACAGGGGGTCACAGATACGCAGTATTTT. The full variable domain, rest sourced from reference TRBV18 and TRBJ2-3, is NAGVMQNPRHLVRRRGQEARLRCSPMKGHSHVYWYRQLPEEGLKFMVYLQKENIIDESGMPKERFSAEFPKEGPSILRIQQVVRGDSAAYFCASSPQGVTDTQYFGPGTRLTVL.

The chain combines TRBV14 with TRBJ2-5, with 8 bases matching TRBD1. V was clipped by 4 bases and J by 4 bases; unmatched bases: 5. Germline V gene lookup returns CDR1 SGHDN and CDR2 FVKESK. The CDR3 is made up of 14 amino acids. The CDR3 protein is CASSPPGGRETQYF. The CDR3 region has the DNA TGTGCCAGCAGCCCCCCAGGGGGCAGAGAGACCCAGTACTTC.

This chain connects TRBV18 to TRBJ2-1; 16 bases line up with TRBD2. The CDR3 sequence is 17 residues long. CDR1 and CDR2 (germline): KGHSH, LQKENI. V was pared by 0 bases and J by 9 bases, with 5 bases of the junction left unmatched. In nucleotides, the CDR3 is TGTGCCAGCTCACCACCGGGACTAGCGGGGGGGCCTTCTGAGCAGTTCTTC. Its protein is CASSPPGLAGGPSEQFF.

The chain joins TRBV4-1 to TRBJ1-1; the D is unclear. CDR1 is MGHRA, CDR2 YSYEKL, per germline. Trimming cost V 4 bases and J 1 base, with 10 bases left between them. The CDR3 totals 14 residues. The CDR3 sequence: CASSLTGGNTEAFF. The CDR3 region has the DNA TGCGCCAGCAGCCTGACGGGTGGGAACACTGAAGCTTTCTTT.

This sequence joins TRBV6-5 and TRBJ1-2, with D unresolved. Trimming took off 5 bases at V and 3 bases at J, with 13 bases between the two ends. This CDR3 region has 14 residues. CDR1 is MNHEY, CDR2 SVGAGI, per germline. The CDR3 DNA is TGTGCCAGCAGTATACAGCGGGCAGACTATGGCTACACCTTC. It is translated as CASSIQRADYGYTF.

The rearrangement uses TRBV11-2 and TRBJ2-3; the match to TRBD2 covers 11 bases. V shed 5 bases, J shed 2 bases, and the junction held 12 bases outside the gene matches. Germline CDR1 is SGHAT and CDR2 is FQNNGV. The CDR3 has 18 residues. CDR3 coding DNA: TGTGCCAGCAGCCTCGTTAGCGGGGGGGCACTCATCACAGATACGCAGTATTTT. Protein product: CASSLVSGGALITDTQYF.

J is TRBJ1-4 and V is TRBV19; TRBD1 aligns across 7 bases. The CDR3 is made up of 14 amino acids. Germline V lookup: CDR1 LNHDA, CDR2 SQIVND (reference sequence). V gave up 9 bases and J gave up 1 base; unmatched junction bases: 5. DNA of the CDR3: TGTGCCAGCCGGACAGGTCGAACTAATGAAAAACTGTTTTTT. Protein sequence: CASRTGRTNEKLFF.

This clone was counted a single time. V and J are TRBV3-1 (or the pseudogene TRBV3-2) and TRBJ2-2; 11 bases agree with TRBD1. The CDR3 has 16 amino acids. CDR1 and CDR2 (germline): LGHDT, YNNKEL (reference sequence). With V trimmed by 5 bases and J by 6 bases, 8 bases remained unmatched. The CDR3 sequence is CASSDRDRGDAGELFF. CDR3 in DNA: TGTGCCAGCAGCGATCGGGACAGGGGGGACGCCGGGGAGCTGTTTTTT.

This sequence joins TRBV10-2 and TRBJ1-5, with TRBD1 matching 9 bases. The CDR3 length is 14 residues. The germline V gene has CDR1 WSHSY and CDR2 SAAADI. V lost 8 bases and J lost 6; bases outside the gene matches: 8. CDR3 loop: CASGRTGASQPQHF. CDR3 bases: TGCGCCAGCGGACGGACAGGGGCAAGTCAGCCCCAGCATTTT.

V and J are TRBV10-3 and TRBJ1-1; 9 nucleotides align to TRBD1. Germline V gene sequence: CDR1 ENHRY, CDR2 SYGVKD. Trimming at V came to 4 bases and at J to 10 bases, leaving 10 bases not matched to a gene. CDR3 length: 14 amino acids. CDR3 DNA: TGTGCCATCAGTGCACAGGGGGCGCTCGATGGAGCTTTCTTT. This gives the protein CAISAQGALDGAFF.

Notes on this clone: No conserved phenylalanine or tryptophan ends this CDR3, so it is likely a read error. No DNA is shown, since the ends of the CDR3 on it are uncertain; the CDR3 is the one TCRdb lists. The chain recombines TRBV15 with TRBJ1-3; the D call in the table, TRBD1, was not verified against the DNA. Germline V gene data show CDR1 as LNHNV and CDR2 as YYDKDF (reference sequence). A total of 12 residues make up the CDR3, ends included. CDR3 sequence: CATSREFGTRYS.

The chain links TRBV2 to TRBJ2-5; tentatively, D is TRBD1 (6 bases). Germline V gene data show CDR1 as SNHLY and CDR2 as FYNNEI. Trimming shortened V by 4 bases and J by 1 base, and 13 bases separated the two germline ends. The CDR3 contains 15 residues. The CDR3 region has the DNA TGTGCCAGCAGTGGGCAGGGGACGCCCCAAGAGACCCAGTACTTC. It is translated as CASSGQGTPQETQYF.

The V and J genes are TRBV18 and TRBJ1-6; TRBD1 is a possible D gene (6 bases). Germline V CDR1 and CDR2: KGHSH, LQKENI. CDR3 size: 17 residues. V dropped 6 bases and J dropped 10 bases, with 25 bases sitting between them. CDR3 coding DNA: TGTGCCAGCTCGCGATCAATTACAGGGCAAAAAAACTCACCCCTCCACTTT. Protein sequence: CASSRSITGQKNSPLHF.

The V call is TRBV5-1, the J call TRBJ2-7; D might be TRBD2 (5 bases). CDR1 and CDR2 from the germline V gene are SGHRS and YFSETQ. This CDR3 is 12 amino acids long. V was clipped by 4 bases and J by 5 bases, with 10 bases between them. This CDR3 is CASSPVRDEQYF. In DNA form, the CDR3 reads TGCGCCAGCAGCCCGGTGAGGGACGAGCAGTACTTC.

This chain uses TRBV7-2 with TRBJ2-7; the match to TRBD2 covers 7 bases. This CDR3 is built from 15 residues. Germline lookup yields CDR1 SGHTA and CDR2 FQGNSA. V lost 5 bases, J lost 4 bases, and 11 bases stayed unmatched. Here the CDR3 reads CASSTSGGGGYEQYF. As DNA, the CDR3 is TGTGCCAGCAGCACTTCTGGCGGGGGAGGGTACGAGCAGTACTTC.

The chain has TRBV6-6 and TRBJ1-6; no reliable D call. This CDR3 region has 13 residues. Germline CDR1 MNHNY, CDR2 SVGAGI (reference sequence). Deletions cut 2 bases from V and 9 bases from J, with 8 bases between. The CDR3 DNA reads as TGTGCCAGCAGTTACGGTAGTGGTTCACCCCTCCACTTT. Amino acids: CASSYGSGSPLHF.

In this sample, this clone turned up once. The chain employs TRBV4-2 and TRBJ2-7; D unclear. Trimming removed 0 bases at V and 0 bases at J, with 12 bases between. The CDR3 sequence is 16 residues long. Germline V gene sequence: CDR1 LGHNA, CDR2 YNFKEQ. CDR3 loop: CASSQESRPSSYEQYF. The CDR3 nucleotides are TGTGCCAGCAGCCAAGAGTCCAGGCCCAGCTCCTACGAGCAGTACTTC.

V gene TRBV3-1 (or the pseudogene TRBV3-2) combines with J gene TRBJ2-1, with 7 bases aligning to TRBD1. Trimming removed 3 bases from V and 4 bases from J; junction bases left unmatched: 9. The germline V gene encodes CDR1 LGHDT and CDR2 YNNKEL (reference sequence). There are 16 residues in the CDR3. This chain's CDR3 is CASSHYRDSLYNEQFF. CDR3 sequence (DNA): TGTGCCAGCAGCCATTACCGGGACAGTCTTTACAATGAGCAGTTCTTC.

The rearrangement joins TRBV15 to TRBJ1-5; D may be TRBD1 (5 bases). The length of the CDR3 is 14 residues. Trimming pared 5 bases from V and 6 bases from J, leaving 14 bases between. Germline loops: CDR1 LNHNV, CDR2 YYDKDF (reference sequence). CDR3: CATSGQGISQPQHF. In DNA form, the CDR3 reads TGTGCCACCAGCGGGCAGGGAATAAGTCAGCCCCAGCATTTT.

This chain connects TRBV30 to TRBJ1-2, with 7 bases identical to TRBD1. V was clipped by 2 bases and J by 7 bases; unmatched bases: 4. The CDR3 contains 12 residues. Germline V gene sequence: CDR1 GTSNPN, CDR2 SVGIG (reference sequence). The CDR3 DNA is TGTGCCTGGAGTATCAGGGGGGTTGGCTACACCTTC. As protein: CAWSIRGVGYTF.

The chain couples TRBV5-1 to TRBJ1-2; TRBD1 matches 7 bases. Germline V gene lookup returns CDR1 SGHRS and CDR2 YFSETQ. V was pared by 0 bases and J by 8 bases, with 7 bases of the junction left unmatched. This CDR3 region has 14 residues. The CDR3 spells CASSLARTGEGYTF. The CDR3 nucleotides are TGCGCCAGCAGCTTGGCCCGGACAGGCGAAGGCTACACCTTC.

The CDR3 region is CASSLTQGGTEAFF. For the CDR3, the DNA is TGTGCCAGCAGCTTAACACAGGGCGGCACTGAAGCTTTCTTT. The rearrangement joins TRBV7-9 to TRBJ1-1, with D perhaps matching TRBD1 (6 bases). Germline CDR1 SEHNR, CDR2 FQNEAQ (reference sequence). V gave up 2 bases and J gave up 4 bases, with 11 bases separating them. The CDR3 extends over 14 amino acids.

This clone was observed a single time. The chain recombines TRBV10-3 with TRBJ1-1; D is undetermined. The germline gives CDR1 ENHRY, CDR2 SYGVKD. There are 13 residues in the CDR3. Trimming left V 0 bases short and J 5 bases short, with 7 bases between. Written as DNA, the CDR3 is TGTGCCATCAGTGAGTCTACAGTTACTGAAGCTTTCTTT. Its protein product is CAISESTVTEAFF.

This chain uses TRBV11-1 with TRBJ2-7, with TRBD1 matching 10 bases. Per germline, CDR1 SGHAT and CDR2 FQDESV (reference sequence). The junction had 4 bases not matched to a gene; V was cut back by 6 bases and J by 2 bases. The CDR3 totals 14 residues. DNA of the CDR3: TGTGCCAGCAGACCCGGACAGGGGGCCTACGAGCAGTACTTC. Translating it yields CASRPGQGAYEQYF. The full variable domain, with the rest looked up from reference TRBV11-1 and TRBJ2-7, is EAEVAQSPRYKITEKSQAVAFWCDPISGHATLYWYRQILGQGPELLVQFQDESVVDDSQLPKDRFSAERLKGVDSTLKIQPAELGDSAMYLCASRPGQGAYEQYFGPGTRLTVT.

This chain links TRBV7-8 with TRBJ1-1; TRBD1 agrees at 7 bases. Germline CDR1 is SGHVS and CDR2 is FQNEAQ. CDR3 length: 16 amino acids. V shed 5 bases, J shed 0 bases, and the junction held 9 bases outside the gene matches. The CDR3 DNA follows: TGTGCCAGCAGCGTACAGGGACAGTTTATGAACACTGAAGCTTTCTTT. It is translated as CASSVQGQFMNTEAFF.

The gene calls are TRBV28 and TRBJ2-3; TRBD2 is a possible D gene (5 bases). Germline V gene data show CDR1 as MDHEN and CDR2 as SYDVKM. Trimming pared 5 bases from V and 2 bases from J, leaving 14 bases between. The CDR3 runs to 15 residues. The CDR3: CASSPHWRHTDTQYF. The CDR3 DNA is TGTGCCAGCAGTCCACATTGGAGGCACACAGATACGCAGTATTTT.

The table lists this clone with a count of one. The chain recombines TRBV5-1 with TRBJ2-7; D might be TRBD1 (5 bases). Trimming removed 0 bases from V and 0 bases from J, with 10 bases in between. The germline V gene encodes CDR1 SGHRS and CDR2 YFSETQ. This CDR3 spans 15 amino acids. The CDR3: CASSLEAGPSYEQYF. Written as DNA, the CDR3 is TGCGCCAGCAGCTTGGAGGCAGGGCCCTCCTACGAGCAGTACTTC. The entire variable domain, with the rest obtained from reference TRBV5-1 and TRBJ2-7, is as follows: KAGVTQTPRYLIKTRGQQVTLSCSPISGHRSVSWYQQTPGQGLQFLFEYFSETQRNKGNFPGRFSGRQFSNSRSEMNVSTLELGDSALYLCASSLEAGPSYEQYFGPGTRLTVT.